These 31 T cell receptor beta chains came from one sample sequenced in a study of brain T cells in children with intractable seizures. Repertoires were generated with immunoSEQ multiplex PCR, while TCRdb's copy carries only in-frame clones and drops some. Here the sample spans some 62,000 clones, around 95% being singletons. The sample in question was peripheral blood, obtained at surgery. The receptors originated from a boy under three years old with focal cortical dysplasia and intractable seizures.

This clone was recorded once. The chain recombines TRBV19 with TRBJ2-7, with D possibly TRBD2 on 5 matching bases. This CDR3 spans 14 amino acids. The germline V and J ends were trimmed by 3 bases and 7 bases, with 16 bases remaining between them. Germline-derived CDR1 and CDR2 are LNHDA and SQIVND (reference sequence). The CDR3 region is CASSMAPTGGEQYF. The DNA of the CDR3 is TGTGCCAGTAGTATGGCTCCGACGGGCGGGGAGCAGTACTTC.

The chain has TRBV21-1 and TRBJ2-7; the listed D gene, TRBD2, was not tested against the DNA. TRBV21-1 is classified as a pseudogene. The CDR3 is 15 residues long. This CDR3 is CASSKGERETNEQYF. DNA of the CDR3: TGTGCCAGCAGCAAAGGTGAGCGGGAGACTAACGAGCAGTACTTC.

A word on this clone: Here the CDR3 omits its conserved ending phenylalanine or tryptophan, so a read error is the likely source. The chain links TRBV7-3 to TRBJ1-1; the D is unclear. There are 14 residues in the CDR3. In germline, CDR1 is SGHTA, CDR2 FQGTGA. The V gene lost 0 bases and the J gene lost 3 bases, with 8 bases spanning the gap. CDR3 sequence reads: CASSLTASYTEAFL. CDR3 coding DNA: TGTGCCAGCAGCTTAACGGCCAGTTACACTGAAGCTTTCCTT.

The chain joins TRBV19 to TRBJ2-3, with TRBD2 matching 8 bases. V shed 4 bases and J 4 bases; nucleotides not matched to a gene: 10. This CDR3 contains 16 residues. Germline CDR1 and CDR2: LNHDA and SQIVND (reference sequence). The CDR3 coding sequence is TGTGCCAGTAGTACGTTCGGGACTAGGCTCCCAGATACGCAGTATTTT. This encodes CASSTFGTRLPDTQYF.

This rearrangement joins TRBV3-1 (or the pseudogene TRBV3-2) to TRBJ1-2; TRBD1 matches at 8 bases. In germline, CDR1 is LGHDT, CDR2 YNNKEL (reference sequence). The CDR3 has 16 residues. Unmatched junction bases numbered 19, after V lost 2 bases and J lost 14 bases. This chain's CDR3 is CASSQTLQGAEPPGTF. CDR3 DNA: TGTGCCAGCAGCCAAACCCTTCAGGGGGCGGAACCCCCCGGGACCTTC.

This clone occurred once. The gene calls are TRBV15 and TRBJ2-3, with D possibly matching TRBD1 (5 bases). The germline gives CDR1 LNHNV, CDR2 YYDKDF (reference sequence). Trimming took off 4 bases at V and 2 bases at J, with 16 bases between the two ends. The CDR3 is made up of 16 amino acids. CDR3 nucleotides: TGTGCCACCAGCACACCTCCGACAGAACCCACAGATACGCAGTATTTT. This sequence encodes CATSTPPTEPTDTQYF.

The genes are TRBV5-1 and TRBJ2-5; 8 positions agree with TRBD2. CDR1 is SGHRS and CDR2 is YFSETQ in the germline V gene. V dropped 0 bases and J dropped 5; count of bases not matched to a gene: 6. This CDR3 is built from 15 residues. The CDR3 DNA reads TGCGCCAGCAGCTTGGAAGCGGGGGTTCCGGAGACCCAGTACTTC. As protein: CASSLEAGVPETQYF.

This clone occurred once. The V call is TRBV5-5, the J call TRBJ1-1, with D uncertain. This CDR3 spans 18 amino acids. CDR1 and CDR2 from the germline V gene are SGHKS and YYEKEE (reference sequence). The V end was cut by 0 bases, the J end by 1 base, with 19 bases between. As DNA, the CDR3 is TGTGCCAGCAGCTTGGCGGTCAGGCACGGAAACTCGAACACTGAAGCTTTCTTT. The encoded protein is CASSLAVRHGNSNTEAFF.

V and J are TRBV6-5 and TRBJ2-7; D unclear. Germline values: CDR1 MNHEY, CDR2 SVGAGI. CDR3 size: 12 residues. The V end was cut by 11 bases, the J end by 2 bases, with 13 bases between. CDR3: CACTDRTYEQYF. DNA for the CDR3: TGTGCCTGCACGGACCGCACCTACGAGCAGTACTTC.

DNA of the CDR3: TGCGCCAGCAGCCAAGACCCAGGGGTCGGCTACGAGCAGTACTTC. Its translation: CASSQDPGVGYEQYF. The chain is built from TRBV4-1 and TRBJ2-7, with D possibly TRBD1 on 6 matching bases. This CDR3 has 15 amino acids. Germline lookup yields CDR1 MGHRA and CDR2 YSYEKL. The ends were cut back, 0 bases at V and 3 bases at J, with 12 bases in the middle.

This chain joins TRBV29-1 and TRBJ2-5; 12 bases agree with TRBD2. The CDR3 is 16 residues long. J gave up 2 bases and V 4 bases, and 8 bases lay outside the gene matches. The germline gives CDR1 SQVTM, CDR2 ANQGSEA. The CDR3 spells CSVAPGTSGRQETQYF. CDR3 in DNA: TGCAGCGTTGCTCCCGGGACTAGCGGGCGACAAGAGACCCAGTACTTC. Together with reference TRBV29-1 and TRBJ2-5, the CDR3 gives the full variable domain: SAVISQKPSRDICQRGTSLTIQCQVDSQVTMMFWYRQQPGQSLTLIATANQGSEATYESGFVIDKFPISRPNLTFSTLTVSNMSPEDSSIYLCSVAPGTSGRQETQYFGPGTRLLVL.

This chain joins TRBV5-6 and TRBJ2-3; D gene uncertain. V was cut by 0 bases and J by 0 bases, with 5 bases left in between. Germline assignment: CDR1 SGHDT and CDR2 YYEEEE. This CDR3 is built from 14 residues. The CDR3 here is CASSLAGSTDTQYF. CDR3 sequence (DNA): TGTGCCAGCAGCTTGGCAGGTAGCACAGATACGCAGTATTTT.

The V and J genes are TRBV28 and TRBJ2-2; 7 bases fit TRBD1. V was pared by 4 bases and J by 1 base, with 3 bases of the junction left unmatched. CDR3 length: 15 amino acids. The V gene's germline CDR1 is MDHEN and CDR2 SYDVKM. The CDR3 is CASSSPGGNTGELFF. The CDR3 DNA is TGTGCCAGCAGTTCTCCAGGGGGGAACACCGGGGAGCTGTTTTTT.

The chain carries TRBV25-1 and TRBJ1-1, with D hard to call. Trimming removed 6 bases from V and 0 bases from J, with 11 bases in between. CDR1 is MGHDK and CDR2 is SYGVNS in the germline V gene. The CDR3 is made up of 14 amino acids. The chain's CDR3 is CASSLGRMNTEAFF. The CDR3 nucleotides are TGTGCCAGCAGCCTCGGTCGGATGAACACTGAAGCTTTCTTT.

The V call is TRBV6-1, the J call TRBJ2-7, with D uncertain. The CDR3 is 18 residues long. CDR1 is MNHNS, CDR2 SASEGT, per germline. V was trimmed by 2 bases and J by 0 bases, leaving 20 bases between them. This CDR3 reads CASSEFVPPEETSYEQYF. CDR3 DNA sequence: TGTGCCAGCAGTGAATTTGTGCCCCCTGAAGAAACCTCCTACGAGCAGTACTTC.

V and J are TRBV19 and TRBJ2-1, with D hard to call. V gave up 3 bases and J gave up 2 bases, with 8 bases separating them. This CDR3 contains 14 residues. CDR1 is LNHDA, CDR2 SQIVND, per germline (reference sequence). The CDR3 loop is CASSIRPPYNEQFF. CDR3 DNA: TGTGCCAGTAGTATCCGTCCCCCCTACAATGAGCAGTTCTTC. The whole variable domain, filled in from reference TRBV19 and TRBJ2-1, reads DGGITQSPKYLFRKEGQNVTLSCEQNLNHDAMYWYRQDPGQGLRLIYYSQIVNDFQKGDIAEGYSVSREKKESFPLTVTSAQKNPTAFYLCASSIRPPYNEQFFGPGTRLTVL.

The chain employs TRBV9 and TRBJ2-1, with D possibly TRBD2 on 5 matching bases. With 4 bases removed from V and 5 bases from J, the gap between germline ends came to 13 bases. The germline V gene has CDR1 SGDLS and CDR2 YYNGEE. There are 14 residues in the CDR3. CDR3 DNA: TGTGCCAGCAGCTTCTTAGAGGGTCACAATGAGCAGTTCTTC. It specifies CASSFLEGHNEQFF.

V gene TRBV12-5 combines with J gene TRBJ1-6, with TRBD1 matching over 8 bases. Germline V CDR1 and CDR2: LGHNT, FRNRAP. The CDR3 loop spans 16 amino acids. V was clipped by 7 bases and J by 2 bases; unmatched bases: 7. In DNA, the CDR3 is TGTGCTAGTGACCCCGGACAGGGCACCTATAATTCACCCCTCCACTTT. Encoded protein: CASDPGQGTYNSPLHF.

The count of this clone is one. The rearrangement uses TRBV12-5 and TRBJ2-2; D is undetermined. Trimming cost V 6 bases and J 1 base, with 15 bases left between them. The germline gives CDR1 LGHNT, CDR2 FRNRAP. The CDR3 has 16 amino acids. The CDR3 loop is CASGFFFPENTGELFF. In nucleotides, the CDR3 is TGTGCTAGTGGATTCTTTTTCCCCGAGAACACCGGGGAGCTGTTTTTT.

This clone was counted once. J is TRBJ2-5 and V is TRBV21-1; the table's D call, TRBD2, was not checked against the DNA. TRBV21-1 represents a pseudogene. The CDR3 runs to 15 residues. The DNA of the CDR3 is TGTGCCAGCAGCAAAAGGCCGACTGTTCAAGAGACCCAGTACTTC. Translation: CASSKRPTVQETQYF.

V usage is TRBV10-3 and J usage is TRBJ1-4, with a weak D call TRBD1 (6 bases). This CDR3 is built from 16 residues. V was pared by 0 bases and J by 3 bases, with 11 bases between. Germline CDR1 ENHRY, CDR2 SYGVKD. CDR3 bases: TGTGCCATCAGTGAGTCGATAAGGACAGCTAATGAAAAACTGTTTTTT. This translates into CAISESIRTANEKLFF.

The chain employs TRBV6-1 and TRBJ1-3; D might be TRBD1 (6 bases). The germline V gene encodes CDR1 MNHNS and CDR2 SASEGT. The CDR3 has 17 amino acids. Trimming pared 3 bases from V and 0 bases from J, leaving 15 bases between. The CDR3 DNA reads TGTGCCAGCAGTGAGCCAGGGGAACTCTACTCTGGAAACACCATATATTTT. It translates to CASSEPGELYSGNTIYF.

The chain carries TRBV3-1 (or the pseudogene TRBV3-2) and TRBJ1-2, with D uncertain. Per the germline V gene, CDR1 is LGHDT and CDR2 is YNNKEL (reference sequence). This CDR3 is 13 amino acids long. Trimming took off 0 bases at V and 7 bases at J, with 9 bases between the two ends. CDR3 DNA sequence: TGTGCCAGCAGCCAAGAGGACGTAGGTGGCTACACCTTC. Translated: CASSQEDVGGYTF.

The chain recombines TRBV2 with TRBJ2-1; D might be TRBD2 (6 bases). Germline V gene sequence: CDR1 SNHLY, CDR2 FYNNEI. The CDR3 is 15 amino acids. V was clipped by 0 bases and J by 1 base, with 7 bases between them. This chain's CDR3 is CASSEAGGSYNEQFF. The CDR3 coding sequence is TGTGCCAGCAGTGAAGCGGGAGGATCCTACAATGAGCAGTTCTTC.

This clone was detected only once. This chain links TRBV4-3 with TRBJ2-2, with TRBD2 matching over 11 bases. The CDR3 spans 14 residues. The germline V gene encodes CDR1 LGHNA and CDR2 YSLEER. Trimming at V came to 4 bases and at J to 6 bases, leaving 1 base not matched to a gene. CDR3 sequence: CASSLAGGPGELFF. Here the CDR3 DNA reads TGCGCCAGCAGCCTAGCGGGAGGGCCCGGGGAGCTGTTTTTT.

V and J are TRBV7-9 and TRBJ2-7; weak D call: TRBD1 (5 bases). Germline CDR1 reads SEHNR; CDR2 reads FQNEAQ (reference sequence). Trimming cost V 5 bases and J 2 bases, with 10 bases left between them. This CDR3 is built from 13 residues. The CDR3 spells CASSPDRTYEQYF. CDR3 sequence (DNA): TGTGCCAGCAGCCCCGACAGAACCTACGAGCAGTACTTC.

The genes are TRBV4-2 and TRBJ2-3, with 11 bases lining up with TRBD2. This CDR3 region has 21 residues. Germline V CDR1 and CDR2: LGHNA, YNFKEQ. After removal of 0 bases from V and 1 base from J, the junction contained 15 bases not matched to a gene. The CDR3 loop is CASSQDLLAGVVSTGTDTQYF. The CDR3 nucleotides read TGTGCCAGCAGCCAAGATTTACTAGCGGGAGTGGTTTCTACGGGCACAGATACGCAGTATTTT.

The chain joins TRBV4-1 to TRBJ2-1; a weak D match, TRBD2 (7 bases). V was shortened by 1 base and J by 4 bases, with 20 bases between the two germline ends. The germline V gene has CDR1 MGHRA and CDR2 YSYEKL. The CDR3 is made up of 18 amino acids. The CDR3 is CASSQGVIRGGVYNEQFF. In DNA, the CDR3 is TGCGCCAGCAGCCAAGGAGTTATTAGGGGGGGGGTTTACAATGAGCAGTTCTTC.

The sample holds one count of this clone. The gene calls are TRBV21-1 and TRBJ2-5; the D segment call TRBD2 is taken from the table without a DNA check. TRBV21-1 is described as a pseudogene. The CDR3 is 20 amino acids. The CDR3 here is CASSTLCKSSGRAETETQYF. For the CDR3, the DNA is TGTGCCAGCAGCACCCTATGTAAGTCTAGCGGGAGGGCCGAAACGGAGACCCAGTACTTC.

This chain joins TRBV4-2 and TRBJ2-2; D possibly corresponds to TRBD2 (6 bases). This CDR3 spans 16 amino acids. CDR1 and CDR2 from the germline V gene are LGHNA and YNFKEQ. Trimming removed 2 bases at V and 6 bases at J, with 16 bases between. The CDR3, as DNA: TGTGCCAGCAGCCAATCTTCGGTGGGGGGTCCCGGGGAGCTGTTTTTT. Translating gives CASSQSSVGGPGELFF.

This chain links TRBV7-2 with TRBJ2-5; TRBD2 matches at 7 bases. The CDR3 consists of 15 residues. Germline CDR1 reads SGHTA; CDR2 reads FQGNSA. Trimming removed 1 base from V and 3 bases from J; junction bases left unmatched: 5. The CDR3: CASSLEAGEEETQYF. In DNA, the CDR3 is TGTGCCAGCAGCTTAGAGGCGGGAGAGGAAGAGACCCAGTACTTC.